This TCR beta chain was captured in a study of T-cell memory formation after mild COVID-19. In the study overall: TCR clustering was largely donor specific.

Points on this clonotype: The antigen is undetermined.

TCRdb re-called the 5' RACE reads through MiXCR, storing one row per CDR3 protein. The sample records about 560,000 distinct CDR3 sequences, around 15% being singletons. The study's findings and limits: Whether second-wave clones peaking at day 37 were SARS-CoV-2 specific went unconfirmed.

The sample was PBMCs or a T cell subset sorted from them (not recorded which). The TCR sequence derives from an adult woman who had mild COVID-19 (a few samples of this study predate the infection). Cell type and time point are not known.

CDR3 amino acids: CSADGTSGSNEQFF. The DNA of the CDR3 is TGCAGTGCTGACGGGACTAGCGGGTCAAATGAGCAGTTCTTC. V is TRBV20-1 and J is TRBJ2-1; TRBD2 agrees at 12 bases. Germline V gene lookup returns CDR1 DFQATT and CDR2 SNEGSKA (reference sequence). J gave up 7 bases and V 5 bases, and 6 bases lay outside the gene matches. CDR3 length: 14 residues.